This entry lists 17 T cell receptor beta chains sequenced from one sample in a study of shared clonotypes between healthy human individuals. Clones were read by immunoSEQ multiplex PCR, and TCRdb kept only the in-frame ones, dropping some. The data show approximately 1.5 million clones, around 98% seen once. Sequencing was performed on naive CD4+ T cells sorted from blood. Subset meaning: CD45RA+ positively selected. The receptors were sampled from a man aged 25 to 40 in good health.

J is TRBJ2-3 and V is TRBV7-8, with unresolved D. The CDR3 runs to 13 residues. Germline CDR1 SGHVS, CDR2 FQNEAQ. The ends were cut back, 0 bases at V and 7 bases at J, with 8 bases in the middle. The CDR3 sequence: CASSLATSNTQYF. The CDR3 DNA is TGTGCCAGCAGCTTAGCCACGTCGAATACGCAGTATTTT. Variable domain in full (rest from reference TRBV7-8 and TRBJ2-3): GAGVSQSPRYKVAKRGQDVALRCDPISGHVSLFWYQQALGQGPEFLTYFQNEAQLDKSGLPSDRFFAERPEGSVSTLKIQRTQQEDSAVYLCASSLATSNTQYFGPGTRLTVL.

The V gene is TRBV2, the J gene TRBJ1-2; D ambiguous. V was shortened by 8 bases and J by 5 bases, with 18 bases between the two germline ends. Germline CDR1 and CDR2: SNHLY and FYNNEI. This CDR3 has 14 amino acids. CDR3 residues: CASPPTLGDYGYTF. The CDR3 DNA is TGTGCCAGCCCGCCGACCCTGGGAGATTATGGCTACACCTTC.

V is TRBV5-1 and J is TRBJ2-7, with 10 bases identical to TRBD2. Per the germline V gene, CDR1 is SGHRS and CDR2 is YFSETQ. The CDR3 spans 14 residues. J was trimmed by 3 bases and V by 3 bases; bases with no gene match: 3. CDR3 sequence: CASSYASGSYEQYF. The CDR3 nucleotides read TGCGCCAGCAGCTACGCTAGCGGGAGCTACGAGCAGTACTTC.

CDR3 sequence reads: CASSREPAGATNEKLFF. The CDR3 DNA reads TGCGCCAGCAGCCGGGAGCCTGCAGGGGCAACTAATGAAAAACTGTTTTTT. The chain has TRBV5-1 and TRBJ1-4; TRBD1 might be the D (6 bases). The V gene lost 4 bases and the J gene lost 0 bases, with 16 bases spanning the gap. CDR1 is SGHRS and CDR2 is YFSETQ in the germline V gene. The CDR3 contains 17 residues. The full variable domain, completed using reference TRBV5-1 and TRBJ1-4, is KAGVTQTPRYLIKTRGQQVTLSCSPISGHRSVSWYQQTPGQGLQFLFEYFSETQRNKGNFPGRFSGRQFSNSRSEMNVSTLELGDSALYLCASSREPAGATNEKLFFGSGTQLSVL.

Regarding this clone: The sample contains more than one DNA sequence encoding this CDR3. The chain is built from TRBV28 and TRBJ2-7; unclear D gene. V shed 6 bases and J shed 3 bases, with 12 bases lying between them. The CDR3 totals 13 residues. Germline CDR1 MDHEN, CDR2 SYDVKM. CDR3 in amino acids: CASSRGRIYEQYF. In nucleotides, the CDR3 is TGTGCCAGCAGCCGAGGACGGATCTACGAGCAGTACTTC.

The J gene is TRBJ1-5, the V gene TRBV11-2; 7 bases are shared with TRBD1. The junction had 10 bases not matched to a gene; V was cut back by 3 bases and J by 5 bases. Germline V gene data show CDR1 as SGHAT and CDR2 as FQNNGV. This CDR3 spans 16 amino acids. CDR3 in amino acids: CASSFSLTGRDQPQHF. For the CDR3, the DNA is TGTGCCAGCAGCTTTAGCCTGACAGGGAGAGATCAGCCCCAGCATTTT.

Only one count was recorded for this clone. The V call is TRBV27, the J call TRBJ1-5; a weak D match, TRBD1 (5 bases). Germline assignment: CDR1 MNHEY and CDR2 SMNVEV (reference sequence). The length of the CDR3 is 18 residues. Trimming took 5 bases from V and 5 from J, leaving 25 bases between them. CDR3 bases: TGTGCCAGCAGTCCCCTAGGGGCTGCGGGAGGGTCGCATCAGCCCCAGCATTTT. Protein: CASSPLGAAGGSHQPQHF.

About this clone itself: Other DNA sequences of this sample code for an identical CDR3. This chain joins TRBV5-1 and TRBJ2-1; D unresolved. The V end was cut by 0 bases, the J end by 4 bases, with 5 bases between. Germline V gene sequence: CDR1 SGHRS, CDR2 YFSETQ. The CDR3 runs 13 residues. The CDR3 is CASSLGSYNEQFF. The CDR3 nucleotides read TGCGCCAGCAGCTTGGGCAGTTACAATGAGCAGTTCTTC.

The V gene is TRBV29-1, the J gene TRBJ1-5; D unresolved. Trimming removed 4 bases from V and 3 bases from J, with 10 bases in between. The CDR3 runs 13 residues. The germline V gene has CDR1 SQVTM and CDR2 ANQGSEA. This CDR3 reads CSVAAELNQPQHF. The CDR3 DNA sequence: TGCAGCGTTGCAGCAGAACTCAATCAGCCCCAGCATTTT.

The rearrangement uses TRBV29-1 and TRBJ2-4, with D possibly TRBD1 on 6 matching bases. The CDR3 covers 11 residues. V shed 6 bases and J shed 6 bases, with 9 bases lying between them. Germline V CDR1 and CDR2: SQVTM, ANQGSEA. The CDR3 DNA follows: TGCAGCGTCCAACAGGGAAACATTCAGTACTTC. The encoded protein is CSVQQGNIQYF.

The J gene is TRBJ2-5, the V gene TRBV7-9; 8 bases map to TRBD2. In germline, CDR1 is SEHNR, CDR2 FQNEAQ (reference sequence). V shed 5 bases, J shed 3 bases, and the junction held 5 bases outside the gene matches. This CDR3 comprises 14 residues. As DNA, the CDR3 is TGTGCCAGCAGCCTATTAGCGGGGAAAGAGACCCAGTACTTC. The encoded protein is CASSLLAGKETQYF.

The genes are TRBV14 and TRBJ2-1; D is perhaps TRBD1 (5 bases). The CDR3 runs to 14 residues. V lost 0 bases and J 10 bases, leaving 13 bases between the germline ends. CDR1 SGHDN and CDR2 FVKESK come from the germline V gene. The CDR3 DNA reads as TGTGCCAGCAGCCAAGACCCCCTTAGGGGAGAGCAGTTCTTC. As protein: CASSQDPLRGEQFF.

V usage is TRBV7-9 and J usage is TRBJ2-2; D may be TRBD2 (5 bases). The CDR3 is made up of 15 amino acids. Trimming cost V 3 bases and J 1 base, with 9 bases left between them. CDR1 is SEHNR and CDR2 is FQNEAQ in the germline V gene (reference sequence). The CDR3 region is CASSFARENTGELFF. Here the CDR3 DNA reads TGTGCCAGCAGCTTTGCGAGGGAGAACACCGGGGAGCTGTTTTTT.

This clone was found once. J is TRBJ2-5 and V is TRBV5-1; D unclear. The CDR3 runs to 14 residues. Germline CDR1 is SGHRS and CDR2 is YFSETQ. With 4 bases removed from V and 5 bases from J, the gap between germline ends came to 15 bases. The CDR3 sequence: CASSLRLKTETQYF. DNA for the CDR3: TGCGCCAGCAGCCTTCGACTCAAGACGGAGACCCAGTACTTC.

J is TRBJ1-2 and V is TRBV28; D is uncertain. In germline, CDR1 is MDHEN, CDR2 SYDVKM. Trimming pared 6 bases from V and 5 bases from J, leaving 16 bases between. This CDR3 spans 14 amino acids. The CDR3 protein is CASSENLPWYGYTF. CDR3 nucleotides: TGTGCCAGCAGCGAAAACCTGCCTTGGTATGGCTACACCTTC.

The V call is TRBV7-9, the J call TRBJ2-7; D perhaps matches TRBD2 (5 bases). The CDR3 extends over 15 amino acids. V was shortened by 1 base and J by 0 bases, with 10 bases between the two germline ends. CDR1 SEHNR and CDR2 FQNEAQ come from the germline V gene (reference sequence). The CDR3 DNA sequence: TGTGCCAGCAGCTTAGGGGCGGGTCCCTCCTACGAGCAGTACTTC. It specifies CASSLGAGPSYEQYF. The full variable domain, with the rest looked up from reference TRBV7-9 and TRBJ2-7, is DTGVSQNPRHKITKRGQNVTFRCDPISEHNRLYWYRQTLGQGPEFLTYFQNEAQLEKSRLLSDRFSAERPKGSFSTLEIQRTEQGDSAMYLCASSLGAGPSYEQYFGPGTRLTVT.

The CDR3 loop is CASSPRVRLAGVVYNEQFF. CDR3 coding DNA: TGTGCCAGCAGTCCCCGCGTACGACTAGCGGGAGTGGTCTACAATGAGCAGTTCTTC. The chain uses TRBV27 and TRBJ2-1, with 12 bases matching TRBD2. V was pared by 5 bases and J by 3 bases, with 14 bases of the junction left unmatched. Germline lookup yields CDR1 MNHEY and CDR2 SMNVEV (reference sequence). This CDR3 has 19 residues.